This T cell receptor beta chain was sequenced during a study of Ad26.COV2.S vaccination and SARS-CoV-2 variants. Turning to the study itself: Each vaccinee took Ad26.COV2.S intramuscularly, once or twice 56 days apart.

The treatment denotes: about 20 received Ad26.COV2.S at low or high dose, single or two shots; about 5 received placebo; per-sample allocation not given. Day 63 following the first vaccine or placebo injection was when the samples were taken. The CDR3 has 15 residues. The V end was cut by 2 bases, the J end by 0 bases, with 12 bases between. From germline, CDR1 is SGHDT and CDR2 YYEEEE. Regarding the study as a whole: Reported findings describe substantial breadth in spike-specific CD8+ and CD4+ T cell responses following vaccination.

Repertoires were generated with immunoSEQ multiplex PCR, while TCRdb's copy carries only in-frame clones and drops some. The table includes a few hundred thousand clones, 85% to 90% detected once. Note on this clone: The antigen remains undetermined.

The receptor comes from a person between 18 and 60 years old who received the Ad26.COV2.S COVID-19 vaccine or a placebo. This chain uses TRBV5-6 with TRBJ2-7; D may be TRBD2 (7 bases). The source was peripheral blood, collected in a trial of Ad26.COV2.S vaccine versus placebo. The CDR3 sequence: CASSFRRGPSYEQYF. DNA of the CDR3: TGTGCCAGCAGCTTCCGGCGGGGGCCCTCCTACGAGCAGTACTTC.